The subject of this entry is one T cell receptor (beta chain). Its antigen is unknown. Per germline, CDR1 SQVTM and CDR2 ANQGSEA. The CDR3 loop spans 13 amino acids. The V gene end was trimmed by 4 bases and the J gene end by 9 bases; junction bases not matched to a gene: 9. These data are taken from a study of CD8+CD57+ T cells in acquired aplastic anemia. Study at large: In CD4+ cells, healthy donors produced an average of approximately 9.9 million reads. Findings of the study overall: Patients and controls shared roughly 30 CD8+ CDR3 sequences, which appeared highly expressed in patients and within their immunodominant clones. Controls did not differ significantly from patients in CD8+ Simpson's diversity.

Genomic DNA served as template for TCR beta VDJ and CDR3 profiling. In TCRdb, the reads were re-called with MiXCR into one record per CDR3 protein. This sample has over 200,000 distinct CDR3 sequences, with under 65% found just once. The sample consisted of sorted CD4+, CD8+, or CD8+CD57+ T cells (not recorded which) from PBMCs. The clonotype originates from a human donor in good health. The chain links TRBV29-1 to TRBJ2-7; 10 bases are a match to TRBD1. CDR3 coding DNA: TGCAGCGTTGTGGAGACAGGGGGCTCTGGGCAGTACTTC. This translates into CSVVETGGSGQYF.